Following are 18 T cell receptor beta chains from one sample sequenced in a study of blood T cell repertoires in COVID-19. TCRdb's copy holds only in-frame clones and misses some; the assay was immunoSEQ multiplex PCR. The sample carries 200,000 to 250,000 clones, 75% to 95% recorded once. What was sequenced was PBMCs or T cells enriched from blood (not recorded which). Receptor source: a woman aged 18-29 years who had recovered from COVID-19.

This clone was counted only a few times. This rearrangement joins TRBV24-1 to TRBJ1-2; D is perhaps TRBD1 (6 bases). V was trimmed by 8 bases and J by 1 base, leaving 16 bases between them. Germline loops: CDR1 KGHDR, CDR2 SFDVKD. The CDR3 sequence is 15 residues long. The CDR3 DNA sequence: TGTGCCACCACCACGACCCACAGGGATAACTATGGCTACACCTTC. This translates into CATTTTHRDNYGYTF.

CDR3 nucleotides: TGTGCCAGCACAACCCCGGACAGGATAAACTCTGGGGCCAACGTCCTGACTTTC. This translates into CASTTPDRINSGANVLTF. The chain recombines TRBV27 with TRBJ2-6, with 7 bases fitting TRBD1. The J segment lost 0 bases and the V segment lost 7 bases, leaving 12 bases of the junction unmatched. Germline V gene sequence: CDR1 MNHEY, CDR2 SMNVEV (reference sequence). This CDR3 has 18 residues.

CDR3 loop: CASSQARGASYGYTF. CDR3 DNA sequence: TGTGCCAGCAGCCAAGCTAGGGGCGCTTCCTATGGCTACACCTTC. This chain connects TRBV3-1 (or the pseudogene TRBV3-2) to TRBJ1-2; tentative D call: TRBD1 (5 bases). The CDR3 contains 15 residues. V was trimmed by 1 base and J by 4 bases, leaving 13 bases between them. Per germline, CDR1 LGHDT and CDR2 YNNKEL (reference sequence).

The chain joins TRBV6-4 to TRBJ1-1, with a tentative D call TRBD1 (6 bases). The germline V gene has CDR1 MRHNA and CDR2 SNTAGT. The CDR3 runs 14 residues. With 5 bases removed from V and 0 bases from J, the gap between germline ends came to 10 bases. The CDR3 coding sequence is TGTGCCAGCAGTCAAGGGGGATTGAACACTGAAGCTTTCTTT. Its translation is CASSQGGLNTEAFF.

The chain combines TRBV6-7 with TRBJ1-2; TRBD1 matches 8 bases. TRBV6-7 is annotated as an ORF whose role is uncertain. The V segment lost 2 bases and the J segment 3 bases; nucleotides outside the gene matches: 11. The CDR3 loop spans 17 amino acids. This CDR3 reads CASSYREQGDYDYGYTF. CDR3 bases: TGTGCCAGCAGTTACAGGGAACAGGGGGATTATGACTATGGCTACACCTTC.

V gene TRBV6-5 combines with J gene TRBJ1-5, with TRBD1 matching over 9 bases. V gave up 7 bases and J gave up 2 bases; unmatched junction bases: 3. The CDR3 spans 14 residues. CDR1 is MNHEY, CDR2 SVGAGI, per germline. CDR3 amino acids: CASNRDRGNQPQHF. CDR3 DNA: TGTGCCAGCAACCGGGACAGGGGCAATCAGCCCCAGCATTTT.

The gene calls are TRBV21-1 and TRBJ2-2; the table's D call TRBD1 went unverified against the DNA. TRBV21-1 is a known pseudogene. The CDR3 is 16 amino acids. This CDR3 is CASSKGGQENTGELFF. As DNA, the CDR3 is TGTGCCAGCAGCAAAGGGGGACAGGAGAACACCGGGGAGCTGTTTTTT.

The rearrangement joins TRBV9 to TRBJ2-3; 8 bases align to TRBD2. Germline CDR1 SGDLS, CDR2 YYNGEE. The CDR3 runs 17 residues. The V gene end was trimmed by 4 bases and the J gene end by 2 bases; junction bases not matched to a gene: 12. The CDR3, as DNA: TGTGCCAGCAGCCCCAGAACGAGCGGGGGTCACACAGATACGCAGTATTTT. Protein product: CASSPRTSGGHTDTQYF.

V gene TRBV7-9 combines with J gene TRBJ2-1; 7 bases match TRBD2. J was trimmed by 7 bases and V by 8 bases; bases with no gene match: 8. The CDR3 totals 13 residues. CDR1 is SEHNR and CDR2 is FQNEAQ in the germline V gene (reference sequence). CDR3 coding DNA: TGTGCCAGCCGCTCGCGGGAGCTGAATGAGCAGTTCTTC. This gives the protein CASRSRELNEQFF.

The chain combines TRBV6-5 with TRBJ2-2; D is perhaps TRBD2 (6 bases). The V gene lost 2 bases and the J gene lost 6 bases, with 13 bases spanning the gap. The CDR3 has 15 amino acids. Germline-derived CDR1 and CDR2 are MNHEY and SVGAGI. CDR3: CASSYASGAAGELFF. DNA for the CDR3: TGTGCCAGCAGTTACGCCTCGGGAGCGGCCGGGGAGCTGTTTTTT.

The chain is built from TRBV19 and TRBJ2-7, with D unresolved. In germline, CDR1 is LNHDA, CDR2 SQIVND (reference sequence). The length of the CDR3 is 13 residues. Trimming left V 0 bases short and J 3 bases short, with 6 bases between. The CDR3 sequence is CASSIELFYEQYF. In nucleotides, the CDR3 is TGTGCCAGTAGTATAGAACTATTCTACGAGCAGTACTTC.

The chain combines TRBV5-1 with TRBJ2-1, with D possibly being TRBD1 (6 bases). This CDR3 spans 16 amino acids. CDR1 is SGHRS and CDR2 is YFSETQ in the germline V gene. V was trimmed by 0 bases and J by 8 bases, leaving 18 bases between them. The CDR3 DNA sequence: TGCGCCAGCAGCTTGGACCCTTCGGCCAGGGGCGATGAGCAGTTCTTC. It codes for CASSLDPSARGDEQFF.

The J gene is TRBJ1-5, the V gene TRBV7-2; D might be TRBD1 (5 bases). CDR1 is SGHTA, CDR2 FQGNSA, per germline. The V gene lost 5 bases and the J gene lost 0 bases, with 11 bases spanning the gap. CDR3 size: 15 residues. The CDR3 protein is CASSPRQNSNQPQHF. Here the CDR3 DNA reads TGTGCCAGCAGCCCGCGACAGAATAGCAATCAGCCCCAGCATTTT. Using reference TRBV7-2 and TRBJ1-5 for the parts outside the CDR3, the full variable domain is GAGVSQSPSNKVTEKGKDVELRCDPISGHTALYWYRQSLGQGLEFLIYFQGNSAPDKSGLPSDRFSAERTGGSVSTLTIQRTQQEDSAVYLCASSPRQNSNQPQHFGDGTRLSIL.

This sequence joins TRBV5-1 and TRBJ2-2; TRBD1 aligns across 9 bases. Germline CDR1 is SGHRS and CDR2 is YFSETQ. There are 17 residues in the CDR3. V dropped 4 bases and J dropped 4; count of bases not matched to a gene: 11. The CDR3 loop is CASSKRTGQGLTGELFF. The DNA of the CDR3 is TGCGCCAGCAGCAAGCGTACGGGACAGGGACTCACCGGGGAGCTGTTTTTT.

The rearrangement links TRBV7-9 to TRBJ2-7; 9 bases map to TRBD2. The ends lost 1 base at V and 6 bases at J; junction bases unmatched: 7. The V gene's germline CDR1 is SEHNR and CDR2 FQNEAQ (reference sequence). This CDR3 region has 15 residues. The CDR3 DNA follows: TGTGCCAGCAGCTTAGGGGGTAGCGGGAGTAGCGAGCAGTACTTC. Protein product: CASSLGGSGSSEQYF.

V usage is TRBV7-2 and J usage is TRBJ2-3, with D maybe TRBD1 (5 bases). CDR1 is SGHTA and CDR2 is FQGNSA in the germline V gene. CDR3 length equals 14 residues. Trimming cost V 5 bases and J 5 bases, with 14 bases left between them. The CDR3 sequence is CASSPNQGGDTQYF. Written as DNA, the CDR3 is TGTGCCAGCAGCCCTAATCAGGGCGGAGATACGCAGTATTTT.

Remarks on this clone: This CDR3 is also generated by other DNA sequences in the sample. CDR3 residues: CASSPVSSTDTQYF. DNA of the CDR3: TGTGCCAGCTCACCAGTATCTAGCACAGATACGCAGTATTTT. The chain combines TRBV18 with TRBJ2-3; D gene uncertain. The CDR3 extends over 14 amino acids. CDR1 and CDR2 from the germline V gene are KGHSH and LQKENI. V lost 2 bases and J 0 bases, leaving 6 bases between the germline ends.

The CDR3 loop is CAISDLRDSHTGELFF. The CDR3 DNA follows: TGTGCCATCAGTGACCTCCGGGACAGTCATACCGGGGAGCTGTTTTTT. The chain couples TRBV10-3 to TRBJ2-2; 7 nucleotides line up with TRBD1. The CDR3 is made up of 16 amino acids. Trimming at V came to 3 bases and at J to 5 bases, leaving 9 bases not matched to a gene. Germline CDR1 is ENHRY and CDR2 is SYGVKD.